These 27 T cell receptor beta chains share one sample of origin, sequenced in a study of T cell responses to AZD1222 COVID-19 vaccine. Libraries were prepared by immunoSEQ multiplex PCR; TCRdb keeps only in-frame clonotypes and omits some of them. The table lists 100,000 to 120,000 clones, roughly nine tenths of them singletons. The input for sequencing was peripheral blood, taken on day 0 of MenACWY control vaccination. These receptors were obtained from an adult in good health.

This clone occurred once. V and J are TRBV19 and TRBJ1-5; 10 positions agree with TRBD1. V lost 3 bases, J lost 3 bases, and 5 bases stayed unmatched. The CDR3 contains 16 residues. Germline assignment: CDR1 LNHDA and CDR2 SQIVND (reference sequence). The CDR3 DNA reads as TGTGCCAGTAGTATCGGGGACAGGGGCAACAATCAGCCCCAGCATTTT. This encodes CASSIGDRGNNQPQHF.

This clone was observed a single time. CDR3 DNA: TGTGCCAGCAGCGCCATCCCCGGGGCCAGTGAAAGGACGCAGTATTTT. This sequence encodes CASSAIPGASERTQYF. J is TRBJ2-3 and V is TRBV9; D assignment may be TRBD1 or TRBD2 (5 bases each). Trimming cost V 3 bases and J 9 bases, with 23 bases left between them. The CDR3 length is 16 residues. Germline-derived CDR1 and CDR2 are SGDLS and YYNGEE. Full variable domain (remainder filled in from reference TRBV9 and TRBJ2-3): DSGVTQTPKHLITATGQRVTLRCSPRSGDLSVYWYQQSLDQGLQFLIQYYNGEERAKGNILERFSAQQFPDLHSELNLSSLELGDSALYFCASSAIPGASERTQYFGPGTRLTVL.

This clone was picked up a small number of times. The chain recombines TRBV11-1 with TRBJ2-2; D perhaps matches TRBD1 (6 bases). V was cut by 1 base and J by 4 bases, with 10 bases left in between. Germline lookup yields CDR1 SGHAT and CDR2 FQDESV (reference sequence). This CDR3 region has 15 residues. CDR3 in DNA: TGTGCCAGCAGCTTAGGAGGGGGAGTCACCGGGGAGCTGTTTTTT. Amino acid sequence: CASSLGGGVTGELFF.

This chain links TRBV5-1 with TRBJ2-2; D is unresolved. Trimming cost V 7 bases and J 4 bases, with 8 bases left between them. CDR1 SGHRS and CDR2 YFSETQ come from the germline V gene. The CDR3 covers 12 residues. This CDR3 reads CASSEPTGELFF. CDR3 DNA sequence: TGCGCCAGCTCCGAACCCACCGGGGAGCTGTTTTTT. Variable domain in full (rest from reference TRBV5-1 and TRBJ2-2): KAGVTQTPRYLIKTRGQQVTLSCSPISGHRSVSWYQQTPGQGLQFLFEYFSETQRNKGNFPGRFSGRQFSNSRSEMNVSTLELGDSALYLCASSEPTGELFFGEGSRLTVL.

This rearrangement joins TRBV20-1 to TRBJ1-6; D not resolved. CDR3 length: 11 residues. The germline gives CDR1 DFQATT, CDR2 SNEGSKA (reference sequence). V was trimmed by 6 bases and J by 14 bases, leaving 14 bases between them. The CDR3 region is CSALSPRTLHF. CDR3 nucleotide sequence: TGCAGTGCCTTGTCCCCCCGGACCCTCCACTTT.

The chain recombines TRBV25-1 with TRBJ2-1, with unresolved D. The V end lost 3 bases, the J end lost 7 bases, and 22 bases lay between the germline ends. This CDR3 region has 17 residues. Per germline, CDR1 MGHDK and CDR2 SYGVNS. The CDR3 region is CASSDPGAPRSSNEQFF. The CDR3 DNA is TGTGCCAGCAGTGACCCCGGAGCCCCTCGGAGCTCTAATGAGCAGTTCTTC.

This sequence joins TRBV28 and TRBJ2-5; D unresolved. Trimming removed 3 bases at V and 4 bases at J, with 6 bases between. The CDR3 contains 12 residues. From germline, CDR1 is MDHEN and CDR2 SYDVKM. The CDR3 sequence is CASSLVGETQYF. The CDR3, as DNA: TGTGCCAGCAGTTTGGTAGGAGAGACCCAGTACTTC.

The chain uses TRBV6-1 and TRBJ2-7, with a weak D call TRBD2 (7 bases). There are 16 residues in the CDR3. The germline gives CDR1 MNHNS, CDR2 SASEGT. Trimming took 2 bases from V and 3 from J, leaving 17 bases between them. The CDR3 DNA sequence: TGTGCCAGCAGTGAATTGGGAGGGGGGATCCACTACGAGCAGTACTTC. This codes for CASSELGGGIHYEQYF.

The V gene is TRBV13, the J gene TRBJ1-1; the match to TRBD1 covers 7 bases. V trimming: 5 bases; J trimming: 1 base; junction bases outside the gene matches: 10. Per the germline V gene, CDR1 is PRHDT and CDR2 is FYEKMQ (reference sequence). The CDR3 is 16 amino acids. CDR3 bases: TGTGCCAGCAGCCCAGGGACAGCCGGTCCGAACACTGAAGCTTTCTTT. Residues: CASSPGTAGPNTEAFF.

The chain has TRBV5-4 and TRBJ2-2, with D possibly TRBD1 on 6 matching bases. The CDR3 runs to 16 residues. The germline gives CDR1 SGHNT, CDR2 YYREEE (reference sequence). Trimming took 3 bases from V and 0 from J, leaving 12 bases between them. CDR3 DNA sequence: TGTGCCAGCAGCTGGGACGGGACACCGAACACCGGGGAGCTGTTTTTT. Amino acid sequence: CASSWDGTPNTGELFF.

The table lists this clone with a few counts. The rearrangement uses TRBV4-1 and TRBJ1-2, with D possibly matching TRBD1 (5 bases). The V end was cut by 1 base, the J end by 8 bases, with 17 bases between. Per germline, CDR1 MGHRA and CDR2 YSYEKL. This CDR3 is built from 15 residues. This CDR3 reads CASSQVFLGVGGYTF. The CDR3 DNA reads TGCGCCAGCAGCCAAGTATTCTTAGGGGTAGGCGGCTACACCTTC.

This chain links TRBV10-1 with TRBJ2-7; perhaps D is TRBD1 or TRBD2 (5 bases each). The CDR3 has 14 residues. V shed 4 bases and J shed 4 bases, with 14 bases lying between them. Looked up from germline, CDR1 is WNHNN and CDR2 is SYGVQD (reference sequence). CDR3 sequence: CASSAGGTEYEQYF. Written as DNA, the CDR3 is TGCGCCAGCAGTGCGGGTGGGACCGAATACGAGCAGTACTTC.

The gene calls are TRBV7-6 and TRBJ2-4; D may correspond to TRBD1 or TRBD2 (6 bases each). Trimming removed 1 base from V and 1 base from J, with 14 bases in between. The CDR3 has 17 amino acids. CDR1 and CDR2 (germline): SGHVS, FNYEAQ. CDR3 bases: TGTGCCAGCAGCTTAGGCCCCTGGGGGGCTGCCAAAAACATTCAGTACTTC. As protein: CASSLGPWGAAKNIQYF. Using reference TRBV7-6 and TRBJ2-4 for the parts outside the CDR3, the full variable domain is GAGVSQSPRYKVTKRGQDVALRCDPISGHVSLYWYRQALGQGPEFLTYFNYEAQQDKSGLPNDRFSAERPEGSISTLTIQRTEQRDSAMYRCASSLGPWGAAKNIQYFGAGTRLSVL.

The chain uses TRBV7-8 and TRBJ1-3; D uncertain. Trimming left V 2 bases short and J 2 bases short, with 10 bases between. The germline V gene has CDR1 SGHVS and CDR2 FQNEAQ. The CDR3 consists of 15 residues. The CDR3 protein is CASSLNGVTGNTIYF. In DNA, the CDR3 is TGTGCCAGCAGCTTAAACGGCGTTACTGGAAACACCATATATTTT.

CDR3: CASAGGRTGELFF. DNA of the CDR3: TGTGCCAGTGCGGGGGGGCGGACCGGGGAGCTGTTTTTT. This rearrangement joins TRBV7-2 to TRBJ2-2, with 9 bases lining up with TRBD2. CDR1 and CDR2 (germline): SGHTA, FQGNSA. The CDR3 sequence is 13 residues long. J lost 5 bases, V lost 9 bases, and 4 bases had no gene match.

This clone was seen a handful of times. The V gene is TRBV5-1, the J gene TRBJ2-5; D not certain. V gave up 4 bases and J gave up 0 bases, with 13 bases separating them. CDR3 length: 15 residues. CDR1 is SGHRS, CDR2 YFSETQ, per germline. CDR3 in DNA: TGCGCCAGCAGCCAGTGGACCGGGTACCAAGAGACCCAGTACTTC. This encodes CASSQWTGYQETQYF.

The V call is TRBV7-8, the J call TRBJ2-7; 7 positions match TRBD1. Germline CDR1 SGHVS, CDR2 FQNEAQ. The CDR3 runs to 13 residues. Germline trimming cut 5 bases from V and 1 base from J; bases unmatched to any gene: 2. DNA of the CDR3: TGTGCCAGCAGCCGGGACAGATCCTACGAGCAGTACTTC. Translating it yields CASSRDRSYEQYF. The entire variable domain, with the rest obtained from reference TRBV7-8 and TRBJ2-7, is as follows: GAGVSQSPRYKVAKRGQDVALRCDPISGHVSLFWYQQALGQGPEFLTYFQNEAQLDKSGLPSDRFFAERPEGSVSTLKIQRTQQEDSAVYLCASSRDRSYEQYFGPGTRLTVT.

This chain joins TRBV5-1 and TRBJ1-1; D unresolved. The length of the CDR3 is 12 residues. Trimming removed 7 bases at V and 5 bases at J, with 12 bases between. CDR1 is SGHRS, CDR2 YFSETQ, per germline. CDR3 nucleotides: TGCGCCAGCGTCGCCGAGGGTACTGAAGCTTTCTTT. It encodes CASVAEGTEAFF.

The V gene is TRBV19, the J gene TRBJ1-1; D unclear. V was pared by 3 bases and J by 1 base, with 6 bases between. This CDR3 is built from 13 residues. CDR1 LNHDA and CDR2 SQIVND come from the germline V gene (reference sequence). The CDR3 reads CASSIQQNTEAFF. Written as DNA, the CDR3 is TGTGCCAGTAGTATCCAACAGAACACTGAAGCTTTCTTT.

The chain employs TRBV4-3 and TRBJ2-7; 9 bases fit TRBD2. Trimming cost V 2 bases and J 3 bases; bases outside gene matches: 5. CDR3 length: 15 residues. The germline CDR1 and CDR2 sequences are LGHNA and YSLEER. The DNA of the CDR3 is TGCGCCAGCAGCCAATTTGCGGGGGGGTACTACGAGCAGTACTTC. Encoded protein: CASSQFAGGYYEQYF.

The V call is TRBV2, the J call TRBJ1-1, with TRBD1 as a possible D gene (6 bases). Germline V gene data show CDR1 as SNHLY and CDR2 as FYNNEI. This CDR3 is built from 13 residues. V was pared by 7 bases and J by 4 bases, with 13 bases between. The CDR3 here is CASTDSRGTEAFF. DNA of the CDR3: TGTGCCAGCACTGACTCCAGGGGCACTGAAGCTTTCTTT.

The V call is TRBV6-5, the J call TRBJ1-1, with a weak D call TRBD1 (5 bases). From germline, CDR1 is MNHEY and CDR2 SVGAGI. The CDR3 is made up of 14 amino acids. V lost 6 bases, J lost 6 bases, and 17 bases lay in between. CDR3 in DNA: TGTGCCAGCAGGTGGGATGGGGGGACCCCTGAAGCTTTCTTT. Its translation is CASRWDGGTPEAFF.

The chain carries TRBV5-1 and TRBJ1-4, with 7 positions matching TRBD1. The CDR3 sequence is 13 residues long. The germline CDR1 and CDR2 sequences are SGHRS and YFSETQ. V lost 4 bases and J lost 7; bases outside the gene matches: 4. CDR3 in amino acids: CASSGQGGEKLFF. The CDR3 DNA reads TGCGCCAGCAGCGGCCAGGGGGGTGAAAAACTGTTTTTT.

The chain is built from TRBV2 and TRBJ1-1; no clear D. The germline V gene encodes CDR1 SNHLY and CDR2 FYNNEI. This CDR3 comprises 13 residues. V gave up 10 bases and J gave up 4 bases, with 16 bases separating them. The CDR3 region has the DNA TGTGCCACTTCCGCTAGAGGTGTCACTGAAGCTTTCTTT. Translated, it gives CATSARGVTEAFF.

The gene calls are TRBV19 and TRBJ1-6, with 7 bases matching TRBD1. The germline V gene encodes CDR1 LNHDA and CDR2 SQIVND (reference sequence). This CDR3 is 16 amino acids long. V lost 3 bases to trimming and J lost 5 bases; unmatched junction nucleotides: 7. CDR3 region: CASSIPGGLHNSPLHF. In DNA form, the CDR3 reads TGTGCCAGTAGTATCCCAGGGGGATTACATAATTCACCCCTCCACTTT.

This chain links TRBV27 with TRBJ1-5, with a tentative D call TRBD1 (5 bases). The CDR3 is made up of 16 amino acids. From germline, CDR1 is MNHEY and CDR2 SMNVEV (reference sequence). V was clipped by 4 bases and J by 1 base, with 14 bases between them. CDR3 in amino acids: CASSSRGEGSNQPQHF. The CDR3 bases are TGTGCCAGCAGTTCCCGGGGGGAAGGAAGCAATCAGCCCCAGCATTTT.

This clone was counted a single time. This chain's CDR3 is CASSPEGVNSPLHF. CDR3 sequence (DNA): TGCGCCAGCAGCCCCGAGGGGGTTAATTCACCCCTCCACTTT. The gene calls are TRBV5-1 and TRBJ1-6; D is possibly TRBD1 (6 bases). The V end was cut by 4 bases, the J end by 6 bases, with 11 bases between. Per germline, CDR1 SGHRS and CDR2 YFSETQ. This CDR3 spans 14 amino acids.